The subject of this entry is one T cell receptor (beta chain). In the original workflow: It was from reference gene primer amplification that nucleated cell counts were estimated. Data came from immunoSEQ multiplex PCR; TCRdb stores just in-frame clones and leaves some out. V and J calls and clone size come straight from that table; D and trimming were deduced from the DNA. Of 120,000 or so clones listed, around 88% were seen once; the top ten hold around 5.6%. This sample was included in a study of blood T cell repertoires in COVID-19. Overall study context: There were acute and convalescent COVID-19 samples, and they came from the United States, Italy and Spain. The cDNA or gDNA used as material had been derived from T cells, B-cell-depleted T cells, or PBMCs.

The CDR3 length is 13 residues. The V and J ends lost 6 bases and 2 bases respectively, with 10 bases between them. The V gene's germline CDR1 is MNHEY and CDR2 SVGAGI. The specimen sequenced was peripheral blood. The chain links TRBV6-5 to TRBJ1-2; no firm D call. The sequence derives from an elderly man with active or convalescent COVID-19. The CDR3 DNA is TGTGCCAGCAGGCAGAACCCCAACTATGGCTACACCTTC. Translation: CASRQNPNYGYTF.